This T cell receptor beta chain was identified in a study of Ad26.COV2.S vaccination and SARS-CoV-2 variants. Whole-study context: Vaccine-arm donor from the placebo-controlled COV1001 Ad26.COV2.S trial. Once or twice, 56 days apart, Ad26.COV2.S was delivered intramuscularly. Study-wide points: Participants given vaccine showed non-spike TCR breadth similar to that of placebo recipients.

Stated treatment: 15 to 20 received Ad26.COV2.S at low or high dose, single or two shots; five or six received placebo; per-sample allocation not given. Day 63 after the first vaccine or placebo injection was the time point for sampling. Using immunoSEQ multiplex PCR, the repertoire was profiled, and TCRdb retains in-frame clones only, with some absent. The data contain roughly 700,000 clones, around 92% of them seen just once; the ten biggest clones take up about 1.5%. The V gene lost 2 bases and the J gene lost 2 bases, with 11 bases spanning the gap. The CDR3 runs 15 residues. Germline-derived CDR1 and CDR2 are SGHTA and FQGNSA. About this clone: As yet, its antigen is unknown.

The sequence was collected from a person between 18 and 60 years old who received the Ad26.COV2.S COVID-19 vaccine or a placebo. Source: peripheral blood, taken in a trial of Ad26.COV2.S vaccine versus placebo. This sequence joins TRBV7-2 and TRBJ2-3; D unresolved. As DNA, the CDR3 is TGTGCCAGCAGCTTACCCCCCAGCCCCACAGATACGCAGTATTTT. Protein: CASSLPPSPTDTQYF.